This entry describes one TCR beta chain. The target antigen is unknown. The data stem from a study of blood T cells in healthy people across ages. Overall study results and limits: CMV infection status of these donors was not known.

Together with a sample-barcoded 5' primer, a J-beta primer mix was included in a second PCR lasting about 7 to 11 cycles. TCRdb called the 5' RACE reads again in MiXCR, with one record for every CDR3 protein. The repertoire consists of 850,000 or so distinct CDR3 sequences, with more than 25% occurring once and the leading ten covering 17%. This CDR3 has 12 residues. Germline CDR1 reads LGHNA; CDR2 reads YSLEER. The germline V and J ends were trimmed by 1 base and 10 bases, with 10 bases remaining between them. Sample: blood. The sequence was obtained from a woman aged 80 or over in good health. The rearrangement joins TRBV4-3 to TRBJ1-1, with D hard to call. Here the CDR3 DNA reads TGCGCCAGCAGCCAAGGGCCCAGTGGAGCTTTCTTT. Translated, it gives CASSQGPSGAFF.